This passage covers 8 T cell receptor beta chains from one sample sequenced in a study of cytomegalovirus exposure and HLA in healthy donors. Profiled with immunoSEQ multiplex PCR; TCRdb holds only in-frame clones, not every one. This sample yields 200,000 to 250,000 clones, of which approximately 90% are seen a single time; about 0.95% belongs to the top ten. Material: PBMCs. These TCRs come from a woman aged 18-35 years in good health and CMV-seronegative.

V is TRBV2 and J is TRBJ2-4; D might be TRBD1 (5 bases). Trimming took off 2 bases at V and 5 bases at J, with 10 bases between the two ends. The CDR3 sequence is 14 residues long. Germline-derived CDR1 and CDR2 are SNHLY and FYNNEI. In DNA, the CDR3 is TGTGCCAGCAGTGAACTGGGGCCACAAAACATTCAGTACTTC. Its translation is CASSELGPQNIQYF.

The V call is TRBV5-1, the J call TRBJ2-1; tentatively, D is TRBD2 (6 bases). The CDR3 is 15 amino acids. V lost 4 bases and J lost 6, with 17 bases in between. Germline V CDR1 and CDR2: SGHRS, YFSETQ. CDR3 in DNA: TGCGCCAGCAGCGGTACTGGCGGGGCCTCCAATGAGCAGTTCTTC. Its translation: CASSGTGGASNEQFF.

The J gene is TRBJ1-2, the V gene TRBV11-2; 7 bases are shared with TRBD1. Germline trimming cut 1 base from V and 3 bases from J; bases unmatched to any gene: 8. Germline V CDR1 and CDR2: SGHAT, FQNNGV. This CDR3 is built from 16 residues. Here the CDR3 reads CASSLGYRDRYYGYTF. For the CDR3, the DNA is TGTGCCAGCAGCTTAGGGTACAGGGACAGATACTATGGCTACACCTTC.

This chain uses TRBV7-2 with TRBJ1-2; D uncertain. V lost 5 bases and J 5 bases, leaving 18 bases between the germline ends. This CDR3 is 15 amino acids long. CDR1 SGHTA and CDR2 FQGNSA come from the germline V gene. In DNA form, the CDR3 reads TGTGCCAGCAGCGCCTTCCCGGGTAGAGGGTATGGCTACACCTTC. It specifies CASSAFPGRGYGYTF.

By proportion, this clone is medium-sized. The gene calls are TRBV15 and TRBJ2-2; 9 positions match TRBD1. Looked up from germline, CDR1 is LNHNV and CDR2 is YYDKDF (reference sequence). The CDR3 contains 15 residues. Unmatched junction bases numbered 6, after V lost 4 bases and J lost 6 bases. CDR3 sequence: CATSIRTGEAGELFF. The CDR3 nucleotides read TGTGCCACCAGCATAAGGACAGGGGAAGCCGGGGAGCTGTTTTTT.

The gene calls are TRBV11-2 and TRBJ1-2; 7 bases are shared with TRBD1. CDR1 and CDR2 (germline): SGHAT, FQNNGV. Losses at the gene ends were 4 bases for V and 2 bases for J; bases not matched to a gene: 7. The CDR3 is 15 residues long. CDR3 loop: CASSSNTGANYGYTF. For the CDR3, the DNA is TGTGCCAGCAGCTCCAATACAGGGGCGAACTATGGCTACACCTTC.

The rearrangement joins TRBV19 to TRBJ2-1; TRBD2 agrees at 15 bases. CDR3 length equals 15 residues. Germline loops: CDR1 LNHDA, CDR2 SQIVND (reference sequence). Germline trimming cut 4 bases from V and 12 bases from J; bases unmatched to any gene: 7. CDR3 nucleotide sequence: TGTGCCAGTAGTACTCGGACTAGCGGGAGGGCTCGGCAGTTCTTC. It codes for CASSTRTSGRARQFF.

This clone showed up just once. For the CDR3, the DNA is TGTGCCAGCAAAGACAGGGGGCTAATCAGTGAGCAGTTCTTC. As protein: CASKDRGLISEQFF. V and J are TRBV6-1 and TRBJ2-1; 10 bases fit TRBD1. Germline trimming cut 7 bases from V and 9 bases from J; bases unmatched to any gene: 9. The CDR3 length is 14 residues. Germline V CDR1 and CDR2: MNHNS, SASEGT.